This T cell receptor (beta chain) was identified during a study of monozygotic twins with inflammatory bowel disease. Regarding the study as a whole: Repertoire similarity matched across concordant and discordant twins, perhaps owing to limited power.

TCRdb reprocessed the 5' RACE reads, keeping one entry per CDR3 protein, no DNA. In total, the table holds 200,000 to 250,000 distinct CDR3 sequences. About this clonotype: The antigen remains unidentified.

This CDR3 comprises 16 residues. Germline assignment: CDR1 SGHRS and CDR2 YFSETQ. The sample consisted of blood. This clonotype was obtained from a human donor with ulcerative colitis or Crohn's disease, or a healthy co-twin of an affected twin (not recorded which). This sequence joins TRBV5-1 and TRBJ2-2; TCRdb reports TRBD2, a call that lacks DNA to check it against. The CDR3 loop is CASSLDSTSRTGELFF.